Listed below are T cell receptor beta chains from one sample, sequenced in a study of T cell responses to AZD1222 COVID-19 vaccine. Assay used: immunoSEQ multiplex PCR; TCRdb lists only in-frame clones, some missing. The profile shows about 110,000 clones, about 90% of them singletons. The specimen comprised peripheral blood, sampled 28 days after the second AZD1222 dose. The receptors were gathered from an adult who received the AZD1222 COVID-19 vaccine. Each CDR3 is given with its conserved first and last residue. D genes are given only for firm matches. For some rows the clone size is stated as once, few or many, or as a class when expanded; others skip it.

v_call,j_call,clone_size,d_call,cdr3_nt,cdr3_aa
TRBV11-2,TRBJ1-4,-,TRBD1,TGTGCCAGCAGCCAATCGAAACAGGGGAGAAATGAAAAACTGTTTTTT,CASSQSKQGRNEKLFF
TRBV13,TRBJ2-7,-,-,TGTGCCAGCAGCTTAGACGACAGGACTCAGCAGTACTTC,CASSLDDRTQQYF
TRBV9,TRBJ2-1,-,TRBD2,TGTGCCAGCAGCGCCGGAGAGCGGGGGGGCATGGGGGATGAGCAGTTCTTC,CASSAGERGGMGDEQFF
TRBV5-4,TRBJ2-5,-,TRBD2,TGTGCCAGCAGCTCCCAGCGGGGGGAACAAGAGACCCAGTACTTC,CASSSQRGEQETQYF
TRBV3-1/TRBV3-2,TRBJ2-2,-,TRBD1,TGTGCCAGCAGCCAGACAGGGGCAGGGACCGGGGAGCTGTTTTTT,CASSQTGAGTGELFF
TRBV27,TRBJ1-6,-,TRBD1,TGTGCCAGCGGGGGGGGACAGGGAACTCCCCTCCACTTT,CASGGGQGTPLHF
TRBV23-1,TRBJ1-1,-,-,TGCGCCAGCAGTCAATCTGGAATGCAGGGTTGCACTGAAGCTTTCTTT,CASSQSGMQGCTEAFF
TRBV7-9,TRBJ2-3,-,TRBD1,TGTGCCAGCAGCTCGACAGGGCAAGGCACAGATACGCAGTATTTT,CASSSTGQGTDTQYF
TRBV9,TRBJ1-3,-,-,TGTGCCAGCAGCGTAGCGGGGTCTGGAAACACCATATATTTT,CASSVAGSGNTIYF
TRBV6-2/TRBV6-3,TRBJ2-7,once,TRBD1,TGTGCCAGCAGCAGACAGGGCCCCGAGCAGTACTTC,CASSRQGPEQYF
TRBV4-3,TRBJ1-3,-,TRBD1,TGCGCCAGCAGCTCCGGGACAGGGGGGCCTTTGAACACCATATATTTT,CASSSGTGGPLNTIYF
TRBV9,TRBJ2-7,-,-,TGTGCCAGCAGCGTAGGAGGGACAAACAAACCGTACGAGCAGTACTTC,CASSVGGTNKPYEQYF
TRBV28,TRBJ1-2,once,-,TGTGCCAGCAGCTCCGGGCACATCTATGGCTACACCTTC,CASSSGHIYGYTF
TRBV5-1,TRBJ2-5,once,TRBD2,TGCGCCAGCACCCTTTGGACTAGCGGTCCTGAGACCCAGTACTTC,CASTLWTSGPETQYF
TRBV6-1,TRBJ1-2,few,-,TGTGCCAGCAGTGAAGGGGCAGGGCTTCATGGCTACACCTTC,CASSEGAGLHGYTF
TRBV5-1,TRBJ2-1,-,-,TGCGCCAGCAGCGGCCATGAGGAGGGGCAGCAATTATACTCCTACAATGAGCAGTTCTTC,CASSGHEEGQQLYSYNEQFF
TRBV18,TRBJ2-7,-,TRBD1,TGTGCCAGCTCACCTAGACAAACAGGGGCGGCCGAGCAGTACTTC,CASSPRQTGAAEQYF
TRBV24-1,TRBJ1-5,once,TRBD1,TGTGCCACCGGGGACAGGGACCAGCCCCAGCATTTT,CATGDRDQPQHF
TRBV5-8,TRBJ1-5,-,-,TGTGCCAGCAGCTCCACCTCTAGGACGTTTAGCAATCAGCCCCAGCATTTT,CASSSTSRTFSNQPQHF
TRBV4-3,TRBJ2-1,-,-,TGCGCCAGCAGCCAAGATTTAGCGAGCGGACTGGTACAAATCTCCTACAATGAGCAGTTCTTC,CASSQDLASGLVQISYNEQFF
TRBV5-6,TRBJ1-2,once,-,TGTGCCAGCAGCTTGGAATTTATGGCGGCATATGGAAGTGGCTACACCTTC,CASSLEFMAAYGSGYTF
TRBV3-1/TRBV3-2,TRBJ1-2,few,TRBD1,TGTGCCAGCAGCCCGGACAGGGGATTCTATGGCTACACCTTC,CASSPDRGFYGYTF
TRBV6-5,TRBJ1-1,-,-,TGTGCCAGCAGTTACTCGATGCTGAACACTGAAGCTTTCTTT,CASSYSMLNTEAFF
TRBV30,TRBJ2-7,-,TRBD1,TGTGCCTGGAGTGACCCCGGGACAGGGGGCGGGTACGAGCAGTACTTC,CAWSDPGTGGGYEQYF
TRBV6-4,TRBJ1-6,-,-,TGTGCCAGCAGTTTACTCGAGAGGAATTCACCCCTCCACTTT,CASSLLERNSPLHF
TRBV7-2,TRBJ2-7,-,TRBD2,TGTGCCAGCAGCGTCGCGGGGGGCGGTTACGAGCAGTACTTC,CASSVAGGGYEQYF
TRBV27,TRBJ1-2,-,TRBD1,TGTGCCAGCAGGGGGACAGGGGCCGAAACCTATGGCTACACCTTC,CASRGTGAETYGYTF
TRBV5-1,TRBJ2-2,-,TRBD1,TGCGCCAGCAGTTCCGGGACAGTGACCGGGGAGCTGTTTTTT,CASSSGTVTGELFF
TRBV6-6,TRBJ1-1,-,-,TGTGCCAGCTGGGGCCTGTTGAACACTGAAGCTTTCTTT,CASWGLLNTEAFF
TRBV6-5,TRBJ2-5,-,-,TGTGCCAGCAGTTACCGGGTTCTAGAGACCCAGTACTTC,CASSYRVLETQYF
TRBV12-5,TRBJ1-1,-,-,TGTGCTAGTGGTTTGCAGGGCTTGAACACTGAAGCTTTCTTT,CASGLQGLNTEAFF
TRBV24-1,TRBJ1-5,-,TRBD1,TGTGCCACCAGTGCTGGAGGACAGGGATTCAATCAGCCCCAGCATTTT,CATSAGGQGFNQPQHF
TRBV5-1,TRBJ2-1,-,TRBD2,TGCGCCAGCAGCTTGGTGCCTAGCGGAATCTCCTACAATGAGCAGTTCTTC,CASSLVPSGISYNEQFF
TRBV11-2,TRBJ2-3,-,-,TGTGCCAGCAGCTTGGGAGATACGCAGTATTTT,CASSLGDTQYF
TRBV5-1,TRBJ2-3,-,TRBD1,TGCGCCAGCAGCTCCGGGACAGGGGGTAATCCAACAGATACGCAGTATTTT,CASSSGTGGNPTDTQYF